These 2 T cell receptor beta chains came from one sample sequenced in a study of blood T cells in healthy people across ages. Primed by a sample-barcoded 5' primer and a J-beta primer mix, a second PCR proceeded for about 7 to 11 cycles. MiXCR was run by TCRdb on the 5' RACE reads, yielding one entry per CDR3 protein. Here the sample spans 1.5 million to 2 million distinct CDR3 sequences, roughly two fifths being singletons. Input material: blood. The receptors were sampled from a human donor in good health.

The V and J genes are TRBV12-3 or TRBV12-4 and TRBJ1-6; tentatively, D is TRBD1 (5 bases). V gave up 7 bases and J gave up 6 bases, with 16 bases separating them. This CDR3 has 15 residues. The CDR3, as DNA: TGTGCCAGCAAAGGGACCGGGACCTTTAATTCACCCCTCCACTTT. This gives the protein CASKGTGTFNSPLHF.

CDR3 coding DNA: TGCAGTGCTACCGGGACAGGGCTCGAGCAGTACTTC. Protein sequence: CSATGTGLEQYF. The chain is built from TRBV20-1 and TRBJ2-7; TRBD1 matches at 9 bases. Germline V gene data show CDR1 as DFQATT and CDR2 as SNEGSKA (reference sequence). The junction had 4 bases not matched to a gene; V was cut back by 4 bases and J by 6 bases. The CDR3 is 12 amino acids.